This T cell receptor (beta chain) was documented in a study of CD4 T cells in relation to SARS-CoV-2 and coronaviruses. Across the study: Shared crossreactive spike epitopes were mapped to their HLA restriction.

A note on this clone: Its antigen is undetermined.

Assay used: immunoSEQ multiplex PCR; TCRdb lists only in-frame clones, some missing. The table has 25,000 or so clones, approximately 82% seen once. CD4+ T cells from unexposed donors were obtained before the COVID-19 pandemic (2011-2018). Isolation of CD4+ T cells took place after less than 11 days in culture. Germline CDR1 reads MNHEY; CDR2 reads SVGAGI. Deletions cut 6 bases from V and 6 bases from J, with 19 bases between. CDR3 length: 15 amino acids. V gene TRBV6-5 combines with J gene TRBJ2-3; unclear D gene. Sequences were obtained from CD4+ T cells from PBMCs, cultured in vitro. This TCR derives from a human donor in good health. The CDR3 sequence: CASSPSTGLGDTQYF. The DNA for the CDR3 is TGTGCCAGCAGCCCATCGACGGGTCTGGGGGATACGCAGTATTTT.